The 25 T cell receptor beta chains below come from one sample, sequenced in a study of PD-L1 blockade in urothelial cancer. Here immunoSEQ multiplex PCR was the method, and the copy in TCRdb shows in-frame clones only, minus some. This table holds around 42,000 clones, about four fifths found once. Sequencing used PBMCs, obtained around atezolizumab (anti-PD-L1) treatment. These receptors were collected from a man in his sixties or seventies with urothelial cancer.

The table lists this clone with a few counts. V is TRBV7-9 and J is TRBJ1-2, with 7 nucleotides matching TRBD1. Germline V gene sequence: CDR1 SEHNR, CDR2 FQNEAQ (reference sequence). V shed 5 bases and J 3 bases; nucleotides not matched to a gene: 12. This CDR3 comprises 16 residues. CDR3 loop: CASSLGDRVSDYGYTF. DNA of the CDR3: TGTGCCAGCAGCCTAGGCGACAGGGTAAGCGACTATGGCTACACCTTC.

The chain employs TRBV28 and TRBJ1-1; 7 bases fit TRBD1. The CDR3 length is 14 residues. Germline-derived CDR1 and CDR2 are MDHEN and SYDVKM. J was trimmed by 5 bases and V by 1 base; bases with no gene match: 4. The CDR3 reads CASSLFRGRTEAFF. CDR3 in DNA: TGTGCCAGCAGTTTATTTAGGGGGCGGACTGAAGCTTTCTTT.

The genes are TRBV4-3 and TRBJ2-1; no reliable D call. In germline, CDR1 is LGHNA, CDR2 YSLEER. V was clipped by 0 bases and J by 0 bases, with 6 bases between them. The CDR3 is made up of 15 amino acids. The CDR3, as DNA: TGCGCCAGCAGCCAAGAATTTAGCTCCTACAATGAGCAGTTCTTC. Protein product: CASSQEFSSYNEQFF.

This chain joins TRBV11-2 and TRBJ2-7, with D tentatively TRBD2 (5 bases). Between the trimmed V and J ends, which lost 5 bases and 0 bases, there was a span of 14 bases. The length of the CDR3 is 15 residues. Germline V lookup: CDR1 SGHAT, CDR2 FQNNGV. CDR3 nucleotides: TGTGCCAGCAGCGCAGAGCCCGGAGGCTCCTACGAGCAGTACTTC. Protein product: CASSAEPGGSYEQYF.

J is TRBJ2-7 and V is TRBV27; a weak D match, TRBD1 (5 bases). The CDR3 is made up of 15 amino acids. Between the trimmed V and J ends, which lost 6 bases and 3 bases, there was a span of 18 bases. From germline, CDR1 is MNHEY and CDR2 SMNVEV (reference sequence). This chain's CDR3 is CASSLGSRGNYEQYF. The CDR3 region has the DNA TGTGCCAGCAGCTTAGGAAGTAGGGGTAACTACGAGCAGTACTTC.

The chain is built from TRBV18 and TRBJ1-3; a weak D match, TRBD1 (5 bases). CDR1 and CDR2 (germline): KGHSH, LQKENI. The CDR3 has 17 residues. Trimming shortened V by 3 bases and J by 1 base, and 16 bases separated the two germline ends. CDR3: CASSPQGGRWSGNTIYF. The CDR3 nucleotides read TGTGCCAGCTCACCTCAGGGAGGGAGATGGTCTGGAAACACCATATATTTT. Complete variable domain (other parts from reference TRBV18 and TRBJ1-3): NAGVMQNPRHLVRRRGQEARLRCSPMKGHSHVYWYRQLPEEGLKFMVYLQKENIIDESGMPKERFSAEFPKEGPSILRIQQVVRGDSAAYFCASSPQGGRWSGNTIYFGEGSWLTVV.

The J gene is TRBJ1-1, the V gene TRBV6-5, with D tentatively TRBD1 (5 bases). This CDR3 spans 16 amino acids. Trimming pared 4 bases from V and 7 bases from J, leaving 22 bases between. Germline CDR1 and CDR2: MNHEY and SVGAGI. In nucleotides, the CDR3 is TGTGCCAGCAGTTCGATCCGCGCCGGTGGGAGGGGTGAAGCTTTCTTT. Translated: CASSSIRAGGRGEAFF.

The chain links TRBV19 to TRBJ2-2, with D maybe TRBD1 (6 bases). The CDR3 contains 14 residues. Per the germline V gene, CDR1 is LNHDA and CDR2 is SQIVND (reference sequence). V was pared by 0 bases and J by 4 bases, with 6 bases between. The CDR3 loop reads CASSIETGTGELFF. CDR3 DNA: TGTGCCAGTAGTATAGAGACAGGCACCGGGGAGCTGTTTTTT.

This clone showed up just once. The chain joins TRBV6-5 to TRBJ1-6; D is uncertain. The germline V and J ends were trimmed by 6 bases and 5 bases, with 8 bases remaining between them. Germline V gives CDR1 MNHEY, CDR2 SVGAGI. CDR3 size: 13 residues. CDR3 nucleotide sequence: TGTGCCAGCAGCCCCCAGAATAATTCACCCCTCCACTTT. This codes for CASSPQNNSPLHF.

This chain links TRBV6-5 with TRBJ2-1; 9 bases map to TRBD1. J was trimmed by 6 bases and V by 5 bases; bases with no gene match: 2. CDR3 size: 13 residues. In germline, CDR1 is MNHEY, CDR2 SVGAGI. The DNA of the CDR3 is TGTGCCAGCAGTGCGGACAGGGGCAATGAGCAGTTCTTC. Protein product: CASSADRGNEQFF.

With regard to this clone: The final CDR3 position lacks the conserved phenylalanine or tryptophan, pointing to a likely read error. It is unclear where the CDR3 begins or ends on the DNA, so no DNA is shown, and the CDR3 is as TCRdb lists it. The V call is TRBV27, the J call TRBJ2-3; TRBD1 is the table's D call and was not checked against the DNA. Including both end residues, the CDR3 is 12 amino acids long. Germline values: CDR1 MNHEY, CDR2 SMNVEV (reference sequence). The CDR3 sequence is CASRDWTGVGPS.

This clone has just one count. The CDR3 DNA reads as TGTGCCAGCAGCTCCCTGACAGACATGAACACTGAAGCTTTCTTT. Translating it yields CASSSLTDMNTEAFF. The chain is built from TRBV5-6 and TRBJ1-1; D might be TRBD1 (5 bases). The V end was cut by 3 bases, the J end by 0 bases, with 12 bases between. Germline V gene data show CDR1 as SGHDT and CDR2 as YYEEEE. This CDR3 region has 15 residues.

The V gene is TRBV28, the J gene TRBJ2-3; a possible D gene is TRBD2 (6 bases). V was shortened by 2 bases and J by 12 bases, with 21 bases between the two germline ends. Germline values: CDR1 MDHEN, CDR2 SYDVKM. The length of the CDR3 is 15 residues. The CDR3 region has the DNA TGTGCCAGCAGTTTAGGATGGGGGGAAGGGAACGTTCAGTATTTT. Its protein is CASSLGWGEGNVQYF.

As concerns this clone: Without the conserved terminal phenylalanine or tryptophan, this CDR3 likely stems from a read error. No DNA is shown, since the ends of the CDR3 on it are uncertain; the CDR3 is the one TCRdb lists. This chain uses TRBV2 with TRBJ1-4; the DNA was not used to check the table's D call, TRBD1. A total of 12 residues make up the CDR3, ends included. CDR1 and CDR2 from the germline V gene are SNHLY and FYNNEI. The CDR3 is CASSAYQGNDQV.

The chain has TRBV5-4 and TRBJ1-2, with TRBD1 matching over 8 bases. This CDR3 comprises 15 residues. Unmatched junction bases numbered 9, after V lost 0 bases and J lost 8 bases. Germline CDR1 reads SGHNT; CDR2 reads YYREEE (reference sequence). The CDR3 loop is CASSLEADRGRGYTF. The CDR3 nucleotides read TGTGCCAGCAGCTTGGAGGCCGACAGGGGACGCGGCTACACCTTC.

V usage is TRBV9 and J usage is TRBJ2-7; 9 bases agree with TRBD1. The CDR3 is made up of 14 amino acids. Trimming removed 3 bases from V and 4 bases from J; junction bases left unmatched: 5. Germline V gene lookup returns CDR1 SGDLS and CDR2 YYNGEE. The CDR3 spells CASSAGTGTYEQYF. DNA of the CDR3: TGTGCCAGCAGCGCCGGGACAGGGACGTACGAGCAGTACTTC. The full variable domain, completed using reference TRBV9 and TRBJ2-7, is DSGVTQTPKHLITATGQRVTLRCSPRSGDLSVYWYQQSLDQGLQFLIQYYNGEERAKGNILERFSAQQFPDLHSELNLSSLELGDSALYFCASSAGTGTYEQYFGPGTRLTVT.

This clone rates as medium-sized. This chain connects TRBV7-9 to TRBJ1-1; 9 bases line up with TRBD1. V gave up 5 bases and J gave up 11 bases; unmatched junction bases: 6. Germline V lookup: CDR1 SEHNR, CDR2 FQNEAQ (reference sequence). The CDR3 contains 12 residues. The CDR3 nucleotides read TGTGCCAGCAGCCAGGAAGGGACAGGGGCTTTCTTT. Translated: CASSQEGTGAFF.

This CDR3 reads CASSLTGGDTDTQYF. Here the CDR3 DNA reads TGTGCCAGCAGCTTAACCGGCGGTGACACAGATACGCAGTATTTT. The chain has TRBV7-3 and TRBJ2-3, with no clear D. This CDR3 contains 15 residues. Germline V gives CDR1 SGHTA, CDR2 FQGTGA. Trimming pared 0 bases from V and 2 bases from J, leaving 9 bases between.

The J gene is TRBJ2-7, the V gene TRBV29-1, with 7 nucleotides matching TRBD1. This CDR3 is 14 amino acids long. In germline, CDR1 is SQVTM, CDR2 ANQGSEA. V dropped 6 bases and J dropped 3; count of bases not matched to a gene: 11. CDR3 sequence: CSVRKQGSVYEQYF. CDR3 nucleotide sequence: TGCAGCGTGCGGAAACAGGGGAGCGTCTACGAGCAGTACTTC.

The gene calls are TRBV7-8 and TRBJ2-7; unclear D gene. The CDR3 has 11 amino acids. Germline V gene sequence: CDR1 SGHVS, CDR2 FQNEAQ. V was pared by 5 bases and J by 4 bases, with 6 bases between. The CDR3 region is CASSPSYEQYF. The CDR3 nucleotides read TGTGCCAGCAGCCCTAGTTACGAGCAGTACTTC.

The chain has TRBV10-3 and TRBJ2-1; 11 bases map to TRBD2. Germline V lookup: CDR1 ENHRY, CDR2 SYGVKD. Losses at the gene ends were 7 bases for V and 4 bases for J; bases not matched to a gene: 3. The CDR3 consists of 14 residues. The chain's CDR3 is CAIKSSGGYNEQFF. The DNA of the CDR3 is TGTGCCATCAAATCTAGCGGGGGGTACAATGAGCAGTTCTTC.

The gene calls are TRBV5-5 and TRBJ2-1, with a possible D match to TRBD1 (6 bases). V dropped 1 base and J dropped 4 bases, with 9 bases sitting between them. Germline V gene data show CDR1 as SGHKS and CDR2 as YYEKEE (reference sequence). CDR3 size: 14 residues. CDR3 sequence reads: CASSLPGTYNEQFF. DNA of the CDR3: TGTGCCAGCAGCTTGCCTGGGACATACAATGAGCAGTTCTTC.

The chain carries TRBV10-3 and TRBJ1-5; 8 nucleotides agree with TRBD1. The CDR3 extends over 15 amino acids. J lost 2 bases, V lost 6 bases, and 6 bases had no gene match. The V gene's germline CDR1 is ENHRY and CDR2 SYGVKD. CDR3 sequence (DNA): TGTGCCATCAGCCAAGACAGGGGCCGCAATCAGCCCCAGCATTTT. This codes for CAISQDRGRNQPQHF.

This rearrangement joins TRBV5-4 to TRBJ2-3; the match to TRBD2 covers 7 bases. CDR1 is SGHNT, CDR2 YYREEE, per germline (reference sequence). V was clipped by 2 bases and J by 1 base; unmatched bases: 4. The CDR3 is made up of 15 amino acids. The CDR3, as DNA: TGTGCCAGCAGCTTACGGGGGGTTGGCACAGATACGCAGTATTTT. It yields the protein CASSLRGVGTDTQYF.

The rearrangement uses TRBV4-3 and TRBJ1-2, with a weak D call TRBD1 (5 bases). CDR3 length: 17 amino acids. With 0 bases removed from V and 2 bases from J, the gap between germline ends came to 16 bases. Germline loops: CDR1 LGHNA, CDR2 YSLEER. The DNA for the CDR3 is TGCGCCAGCAGCCAAGATCTAGAGGCAGGGAACAACTATGGCTACACCTTC. As protein: CASSQDLEAGNNYGYTF.